Detailed here is one TCR beta chain. The data were obtained in a study of T cell changes during pregnancy in multiple sclerosis. Germline loops: CDR1 LGHNA, CDR2 YNFKEQ. The CDR3 is made up of 15 amino acids. Losses at the gene ends were 1 base for V and 11 bases for J; bases not matched to a gene: 11. The repertoire was sequenced with immunoSEQ multiplex PCR; TCRdb's copy has only in-frame clones and lacks some. This table has approximately 36,000 clones, more than 75% appearing once. The V and J genes are TRBV4-2 and TRBJ1-2, with 9 bases lining up with TRBD1. The sequences come from CD8+ T cells from peripheral blood mononuclear cells, collected in the third trimester of pregnancy. The source is a female donor with multiple sclerosis, enrolled in a pregnancy study. For the CDR3, the DNA is TGTGCCAGCAGCCAAGCTATTACCGACAGGGGGTGGTACACCTTC. Residues: CASSQAITDRGWYTF.